This T cell receptor beta chain was captured in a study of T cell repertoires in cytomegalovirus infection. Study-level information: Indicated by public TCR beta signatures were CMV infection and matching HLA type. Study outcomes and limitations: It was HLA-C-restricted CMV-specific TCR beta clonotypes that dominated the response ex vivo. Summed public TCR beta family frequency identified CMV carriers bearing the relevant HLA.

TCRdb processed the reads anew with MiXCR; each CDR3 protein has one entry. This sample has about 180,000 distinct CDR3 sequences, with approximately 18% found just once. As concerns this clonotype: Antigen specificity is unknown.

The specimen sequenced was CD8+ T cells from PBMCs. This clonotype originated in a human donor in good health (CMV status not recorded). Some clones in this sample may be carry-over from other donors' samples.

The CDR3 nucleotides are TGTGCCAGCAGTTACTCTGCTGGGTACAATGAGCAGTTCTTC. Protein: CASSYSAGYNEQFF. This rearrangement joins TRBV6-5 to TRBJ2-1; no reliable D call. The CDR3 sequence is 14 residues long. V shed 0 bases and J shed 4 bases, with 7 bases lying between them. CDR1 and CDR2 from the germline V gene are MNHEY and SVGAGI.